Each of the 9 T cell receptor beta chains below was sequenced from the same sample in a study of shared clonotypes between healthy human individuals. Assay used: immunoSEQ multiplex PCR; TCRdb lists only in-frame clones, some missing. The sample shows just over 2,000,000 clones, 90% to 95% of them seen only once. The sample was naive CD4+ T cells sorted from blood. Subset indicated: CD45RA+ positively selected. The source is a man aged 18 to 29 in good health.

The CDR3 DNA follows: TGCAGCGTGGAGAACAGGGGAACGGGCGAGCAGTACTTC. Translated: CSVENRGTGEQYF. The genes are TRBV29-1 and TRBJ2-7, with 7 bases identical to TRBD1. After removal of 6 bases from V and 6 bases from J, the junction contained 11 bases not matched to a gene. The V gene's germline CDR1 is SQVTM and CDR2 ANQGSEA. This CDR3 spans 13 amino acids.

The chain recombines TRBV4-1 with TRBJ2-3; 10 bases fit TRBD2. This CDR3 is built from 16 residues. V lost 0 bases to trimming and J lost 6 bases; unmatched junction nucleotides: 6. Germline V gene lookup returns CDR1 MGHRA and CDR2 YSYEKL. CDR3 in amino acids: CASSQDLGLALDTQYF. The CDR3 DNA reads TGCGCCAGCAGCCAAGATCTGGGACTAGCGTTGGATACGCAGTATTTT.

This chain uses TRBV28 with TRBJ1-1, with D perhaps TRBD1 (5 bases). This CDR3 is built from 15 residues. The germline V gene has CDR1 MDHEN and CDR2 SYDVKM. V was shortened by 6 bases and J by 5 bases, with 19 bases between the two germline ends. CDR3 sequence reads: CASSSPGTWGTEAFF. For the CDR3, the DNA is TGTGCCAGCAGCTCCCCTGGGACGTGGGGTACTGAAGCTTTCTTT.

This clone came up once. CDR3 loop: CASTQTGGSDTQYF. In DNA, the CDR3 is TGCGCCAGCACCCAGACAGGGGGCTCAGATACGCAGTATTTT. This chain joins TRBV5-1 and TRBJ2-3, with 10 bases aligning to TRBD1. Germline CDR1 and CDR2: SGHRS and YFSETQ. The CDR3 loop spans 14 amino acids. Unmatched junction bases numbered 5, after V lost 6 bases and J lost 4 bases.

The chain joins TRBV21-1 to TRBJ2-7; the table's D call, TRBD1, was not checked against the DNA. TRBV21-1 is a pseudogene. The CDR3 has 13 amino acids. The CDR3 DNA sequence: TGTGCCATCTTGGACACCACCTCCTACGAGCAGTACTTC. This codes for CAILDTTSYEQYF.

Notes on this clone: Other DNA sequences from this sample encode an identical CDR3 as well. This sequence joins TRBV10-3 and TRBJ1-6; D uncertain. V was clipped by 2 bases and J by 0 bases, with 8 bases between them. The CDR3 loop spans 16 amino acids. Per the germline V gene, CDR1 is ENHRY and CDR2 is SYGVKD. CDR3 nucleotide sequence: TGTGCCATCAGTGAGGCGGGAAGCTCCTATAATTCACCCCTCCACTTT. Amino acids: CAISEAGSSYNSPLHF.

The rearrangement links TRBV29-1 to TRBJ1-2; 12 bases line up with TRBD1. Germline V gene lookup returns CDR1 SQVTM and CDR2 ANQGSEA. There are 13 residues in the CDR3. The junction had 4 bases not matched to a gene; V was cut back by 7 bases and J by 4 bases. CDR3 amino acids: CSAWGQGAYGYTF. The CDR3 DNA is TGCAGCGCCTGGGGACAGGGGGCCTATGGCTACACCTTC. Together with reference TRBV29-1 and TRBJ1-2, the CDR3 gives the full variable domain: SAVISQKPSRDICQRGTSLTIQCQVDSQVTMMFWYRQQPGQSLTLIATANQGSEATYESGFVIDKFPISRPNLTFSTLTVSNMSPEDSSIYLCSAWGQGAYGYTFGSGTRLTVV.

V and J are TRBV7-2 and TRBJ2-1, with D perhaps matching TRBD2 (5 bases). V lost 5 bases and J 10 bases, leaving 12 bases between the germline ends. The CDR3 consists of 12 residues. Germline CDR1 and CDR2: SGHTA and FQGNSA. CDR3 loop: CASSALLGEQFF. The CDR3 coding sequence is TGTGCCAGCAGCGCTCTACTAGGGGAGCAGTTCTTC.

The chain uses TRBV2 and TRBJ2-7; D is perhaps TRBD1 (5 bases). The CDR3 is 14 amino acids. The ends were cut back, 2 bases at V and 3 bases at J, with 11 bases in the middle. The V gene's germline CDR1 is SNHLY and CDR2 FYNNEI. CDR3 DNA sequence: TGTGCCAGCAGTGAACAGGGATACTACTACGAGCAGTACTTC. Translated: CASSEQGYYYEQYF.